Listed here are 22 T cell receptor beta chains from one sample, sequenced in a study of PD-L1 blockade in urothelial cancer. Time point here: pretreatment peripheral blood. Profiled with immunoSEQ multiplex PCR; TCRdb holds only in-frame clones, not every one. Found here are more than 35,000 clones, roughly nine tenths of them singletons; the top ten hold approximately 10%. This sample comprised PBMCs, obtained around atezolizumab (anti-PD-L1) treatment. These TCRs come from a woman aged 55-69 years with urothelial cancer.

The V gene is TRBV5-4, the J gene TRBJ2-5; TRBD1 might be the D (5 bases). CDR1 is SGHNT, CDR2 YYREEE, per germline (reference sequence). This CDR3 is 14 amino acids long. Between the trimmed V and J ends, which lost 3 bases and 2 bases, there was a span of 11 bases. This CDR3 is CASSSRQKQETQYF. The CDR3 nucleotides are TGTGCCAGCAGCTCCCGACAGAAACAAGAGACCCAGTACTTC.

The gene calls are TRBV7-3 and TRBJ2-2; 8 bases match TRBD1. Unmatched junction bases numbered 8, after V lost 5 bases and J lost 6 bases. CDR1 is SGHTA and CDR2 is FQGTGA in the germline V gene. CDR3 length: 15 amino acids. CDR3 loop: CASSRDRGGSGELFF. The CDR3 DNA reads TGTGCCAGCAGCCGAGACAGGGGCGGTTCCGGGGAGCTGTTTTTT.

This clone was seen just once. This chain joins TRBV4-3 and TRBJ1-2; 10 nucleotides align to TRBD1. Germline V gives CDR1 LGHNA, CDR2 YSLEER. There are 17 residues in the CDR3. With 4 bases clipped from V and 2 bases from J, the junction kept 10 bases outside the gene matches. The CDR3 coding sequence is TGCGCCAGCAGCCGTCGTAACCGGGACAGGGGCAACTATGGCTACACCTTC. Its translation is CASSRRNRDRGNYGYTF.

J is TRBJ2-7 and V is TRBV4-2, with D unclear. The germline V gene has CDR1 LGHNA and CDR2 YNFKEQ. The CDR3 is 13 amino acids. V dropped 4 bases and J dropped 6 bases, with 13 bases sitting between them. CDR3 loop: CASSRPPRGEQYF. In DNA form, the CDR3 reads TGTGCCAGCAGCCGACCTCCCCGAGGCGAGCAGTACTTC.

The rearrangement joins TRBV7-9 to TRBJ2-7; 8 positions match TRBD1. With 5 bases clipped from V and 0 bases from J, the junction kept 6 bases outside the gene matches. Germline-derived CDR1 and CDR2 are SEHNR and FQNEAQ (reference sequence). The CDR3 has 15 amino acids. For the CDR3, the DNA is TGTGCCAGCAGCGACGACAGGGGATACTCCTACGAGCAGTACTTC. Translating it yields CASSDDRGYSYEQYF.

The chain recombines TRBV4-1 with TRBJ2-1, with 9 bases aligning to TRBD1. V trimming: 4 bases; J trimming: 6 bases; junction bases outside the gene matches: 7. Germline CDR1 is MGHRA and CDR2 is YSYEKL. CDR3 size: 15 residues. The DNA for the CDR3 is TGCGCCAGCAGCCGAGGACAGGGGTTAGGCAATGAGCAGTTCTTC. This gives the protein CASSRGQGLGNEQFF.

The chain joins TRBV27 to TRBJ1-4; no firm D call. V lost 5 bases and J lost 1, with 14 bases in between. The CDR3 sequence is 16 residues long. From germline, CDR1 is MNHEY and CDR2 SMNVEV (reference sequence). The CDR3 nucleotides are TGTGCCAGCAGTCTCAAACCCCCGAGAACTAATGAAAAACTGTTTTTT. This translates into CASSLKPPRTNEKLFF.

This chain joins TRBV27 and TRBJ1-3; 7 positions agree with TRBD1. The junction had 3 bases not matched to a gene; V was cut back by 4 bases and J by 0 bases. Germline V gene data show CDR1 as MNHEY and CDR2 as SMNVEV (reference sequence). This CDR3 contains 15 residues. The DNA for the CDR3 is TGTGCCAGCAGTTCCTACAGGGGCTCTGGAAACACCATATATTTT. It encodes CASSSYRGSGNTIYF.

The chain carries TRBV28 and TRBJ1-2, with D perhaps TRBD1 (5 bases). Germline V gene sequence: CDR1 MDHEN, CDR2 SYDVKM. The CDR3 sequence is 13 residues long. Deletions cut 6 bases from V and 6 bases from J, with 14 bases between. The CDR3 coding sequence is TGTGCCAGCAGCCCAGGGTTGGCGGATGGCTACACCTTC. This sequence encodes CASSPGLADGYTF.

This chain uses TRBV7-8 with TRBJ2-3; 9 bases are shared with TRBD1. V was clipped by 0 bases and J by 5 bases; unmatched bases: 6. The CDR3 is made up of 16 amino acids. Looked up from germline, CDR1 is SGHVS and CDR2 is FQNEAQ. The CDR3 region has the DNA TGTGCCAGCAGCTTAGCGAACAGGGGGCGCGGAGATACGCAGTATTTT. It specifies CASSLANRGRGDTQYF.

The chain combines TRBV5-6 with TRBJ2-4; 11 bases agree with TRBD2. This CDR3 spans 18 amino acids. V lost 0 bases to trimming and J lost 0 bases; unmatched junction nucleotides: 5. Per the germline V gene, CDR1 is SGHDT and CDR2 is YYEEEE. CDR3 in amino acids: CASSLGLAGGAAKNIQYF. CDR3 nucleotide sequence: TGTGCCAGCAGCTTGGGATTAGCGGGAGGGGCAGCCAAAAACATTCAGTACTTC.

The J gene is TRBJ2-5, the V gene TRBV11-2, with 7 bases matching TRBD1. This CDR3 comprises 17 residues. J lost 5 bases, V lost 5 bases, and 17 bases had no gene match. CDR1 SGHAT and CDR2 FQNNGV come from the germline V gene. CDR3 nucleotide sequence: TGTGCCAGCAGCCCGAACAGGGGAAAGAAGAACTGGGAGACCCAGTACTTC. Its protein product is CASSPNRGKKNWETQYF.

This clone came up a few times. The chain combines TRBV15 with TRBJ2-5; 14 bases match TRBD2. The germline V gene has CDR1 LNHNV and CDR2 YYDKDF (reference sequence). The length of the CDR3 is 18 residues. Trimming took 3 bases from V and 1 from J; bases not matched to a gene: 7. The CDR3 region has the DNA TGTGCCACCAGCAGGAAGGGACTAGCGGGAGTTCTCCAAGAGACCCAGTACTTC. It translates to CATSRKGLAGVLQETQYF.

The chain has TRBV5-6 and TRBJ2-3; possibly TRBD1 for D (5 bases). The CDR3 loop spans 16 amino acids. The V gene lost 2 bases and the J gene lost 2 bases, with 15 bases spanning the gap. Germline CDR1 SGHDT, CDR2 YYEEEE. CDR3 sequence: CASSFRGITTTDTQYF. The CDR3 nucleotides read TGTGCCAGCAGCTTTAGGGGAATAACTACCACAGATACGCAGTATTTT.

As to this clone: An end of the junction does not agree with germline; a read error may underlie this. The rearrangement uses TRBV7-7 and TRBJ2-2, with D perhaps TRBD1 (6 bases). This CDR3 has 14 residues. Germline CDR1 and CDR2: SSHAT and FNYEAQ (reference sequence). This CDR3 is CASSSDGQTGELFF. CDR3 nucleotides: TGTGCTAGCAGCTCTGACGGACAGACCGGGGAGCTGTTTTTT.

This rearrangement joins TRBV5-6 to TRBJ2-1; TRBD2 is a possible D gene (5 bases). Germline values: CDR1 SGHDT, CDR2 YYEEEE. This CDR3 is 14 amino acids long. Trimming took 3 bases from V and 5 from J, leaving 12 bases between them. The CDR3 loop reads CASSSGLDDNEQFF. The CDR3 DNA follows: TGTGCCAGCAGCTCCGGACTGGATGACAATGAGCAGTTCTTC.

The J gene is TRBJ2-5, the V gene TRBV7-9; the match to TRBD1 covers 8 bases. The V and J ends lost 4 bases and 4 bases, in that order; junction bases with no gene match: 5. The germline V gene has CDR1 SEHNR and CDR2 FQNEAQ (reference sequence). The length of the CDR3 is 14 residues. DNA of the CDR3: TGTGCCAGCAGCTCAGAGACAGGGGTAGAGACCCAGTACTTC. Its protein product is CASSSETGVETQYF.

The chain employs TRBV25-1 and TRBJ2-7; unclear D gene. Germline CDR1 is MGHDK and CDR2 is SYGVNS. The CDR3 is 13 residues long. Trimming shortened V by 8 bases and J by 3 bases, and 14 bases separated the two germline ends. The CDR3 coding sequence is TGTGCCAGCGGTCCCGCTTCAGACTACGAGCAGTACTTC. Its protein is CASGPASDYEQYF.

The genes are TRBV28 and TRBJ1-1; no reliable D call. Germline loops: CDR1 MDHEN, CDR2 SYDVKM. CDR3 length: 14 residues. Trimming pared 6 bases from V and 1 base from J, leaving 12 bases between. In DNA, the CDR3 is TGTGCCAGCAGCCCCCCCAGGCGGAACACTGAAGCTTTCTTT. Translated, it gives CASSPPRRNTEAFF.

The chain employs TRBV15 and TRBJ2-7, with TRBD2 matching over 9 bases. J lost 2 bases, V lost 6 bases, and 8 bases had no gene match. Germline CDR1 is LNHNV and CDR2 is YYDKDF (reference sequence). The CDR3 has 15 amino acids. The DNA of the CDR3 is TGTGCCACCAGTAACCTAGCGGGACGTGCCTACGAGCAGTACTTC. This gives the protein CATSNLAGRAYEQYF.

The V gene is TRBV11-2, the J gene TRBJ2-7; 9 positions match TRBD2. The J segment lost 4 bases and the V segment lost 0 bases, leaving 4 bases of the junction unmatched. CDR3 size: 15 residues. Germline V lookup: CDR1 SGHAT, CDR2 FQNNGV. The chain's CDR3 is CASSLEATSGYEQYF. In nucleotides, the CDR3 is TGTGCCAGCAGCTTAGAGGCGACTAGCGGATACGAGCAGTACTTC.

The gene calls are TRBV27 and TRBJ1-2, with TRBD1 matching 7 bases. The CDR3 covers 17 residues. J gave up 0 bases and V 0 bases, and 7 bases lay outside the gene matches. CDR1 and CDR2 from the germline V gene are MNHEY and SMNVEV (reference sequence). The CDR3 DNA is TGTGCCAGCAGTTTATCCATGGGACAGTTAGCTAACTATGGCTACACCTTC. Amino acids: CASSLSMGQLANYGYTF.